This record concerns one TCR beta chain sequence. These data are taken from a study of T cell changes during pregnancy in multiple sclerosis. V dropped 6 bases and J dropped 4; count of bases not matched to a gene: 10. CDR1 is MDHEN, CDR2 SYDVKM, per germline. This CDR3 contains 18 residues. Only in-frame clones appear in the TCRdb table, and some are missing; sequencing was by immunoSEQ multiplex PCR. The table has about 42,000 clones, roughly nine tenths seen once; the top ten hold around 1.2%. The specimen comprised CD4+ T cells from peripheral blood mononuclear cells, sampled in the second trimester of pregnancy. The TCR comes from a female donor with multiple sclerosis, enrolled in a pregnancy study. This chain uses TRBV28 with TRBJ2-3; 16 nucleotides match TRBD2. The DNA of the CDR3 is TGTGCCAGCAGGGGACTAGCGGGAGGGCCCTCTGTTTCAGATACGCAGTATTTT. It encodes CASRGLAGGPSVSDTQYF.